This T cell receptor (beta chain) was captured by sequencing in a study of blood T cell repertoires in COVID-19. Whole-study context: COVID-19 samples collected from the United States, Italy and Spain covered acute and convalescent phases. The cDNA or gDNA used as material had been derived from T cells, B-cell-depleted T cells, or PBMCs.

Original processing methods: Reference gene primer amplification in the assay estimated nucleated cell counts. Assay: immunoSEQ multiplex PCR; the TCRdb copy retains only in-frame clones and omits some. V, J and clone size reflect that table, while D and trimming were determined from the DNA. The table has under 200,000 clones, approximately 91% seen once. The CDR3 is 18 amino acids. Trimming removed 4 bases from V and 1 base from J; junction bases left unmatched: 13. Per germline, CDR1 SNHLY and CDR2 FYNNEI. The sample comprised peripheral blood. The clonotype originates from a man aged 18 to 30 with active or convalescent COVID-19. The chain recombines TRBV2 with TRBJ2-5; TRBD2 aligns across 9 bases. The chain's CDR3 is CASSALLVTSGTQETQYF. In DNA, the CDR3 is TGTGCCAGCAGTGCCCTGTTGGTGACTAGCGGTACCCAAGAGACCCAGTACTTC. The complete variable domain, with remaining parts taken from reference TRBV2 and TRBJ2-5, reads EPEVTQTPSHQVTQMGQEVILRCVPISNHLYFYWYRQILGQKVEFLVSFYNNEISEKSEIFDDQFSVERPDGSNFTLKIRSTKLEDSAMYFCASSALLVTSGTQETQYFGPGTRLLVL.